This entry is about one T cell receptor beta chain. It has no known antigen specificity. Qualities for individual bases were not recorded, and no much larger clone is one base off. TCRbeta CDR3 regions were amplified from genomic DNA using the immunoSEQ Assay, a bias-controlled multiplex PCR. The authors processed their data as follows. The number of nucleated cells in each sample was estimated from the amplification of reference gene primers within the assay. Sequence reads were collapsed and filtered to measure the absolute abundance of every unique TCRbeta CDR3 rearrangement. For each sample, productive Simpson clonality was calculated as the square root of Simpson's diversity index over productive rearrangements. Here the immuneACCESS table is served through TCRdb, limited to in-frame sequences with V and J called. Missing clones are a known gap in these copies; in checked studies unresolved V genes cover under half, and the rest lacks a known reason. V, J and clone size were drawn from that table, and D and trimming were deduced from the DNA. This sample comprises approximately 320,000 clones, roughly 86% of them detected only once. The ten largest account for over 8.5% of the sample.

This entry is derived from a study of blood T cell repertoires in COVID-19 (dated by TCRdb to 2019 to 2021). Background on the whole study: Samples from collaborators originated in the United States, Italy and Spain and spanned both the acute and convalescent phases of COVID-19. The prospective study material was composed of cDNA or gDNA derived from T cells, B-cell-depleted T cells, or PBMCs. The dataset comprised deeply sampled blood TCRbeta repertoires from subjects exposed to, actively infected with, or recovered from COVID-19. A freely available public database, intended as a resource for researchers studying the immune response to SARS-CoV-2, is where the repertoires were released. Samples were obtained from the ongoing ImmuneRACE study (first 160 participants) and from 1,000 to 1,500 subjects provided by 6 global collaborators. The sample metadata nearly always contained a de-identified subject ID, COVID-19 status, age in years and sex. Where HLA class I and class II types were available, the types were taken from metadata supplied by the sample provider, not from assay-based typing. What the study reported, not specific to this receptor: How much clinical and demographic metadata was included differed by source and by participant, and the metadata was provided uncurated.

At one collaborating source in Seattle, patients were enrolled during active infection and were followed longitudinally through the course of disease. Each collaborating institution followed its own protocols to collect whole blood in K2EDTA tubes. Collaborator samples were shipped for TCRbeta analysis as frozen whole blood, isolated PBMCs, or DNA extracted from either sample type. The V end loses 0 bases and the J end loses 8 bases, and a stretch of 11 bases separates them. The cysteine opens and the phenylalanine closes a CDR3 of 14 amino acids. Only the CDR3 DNA is retained, 42 bases long and in frame from the first base. According to the germline V gene, CDR1 reads ENHRY and CDR2 reads SYGVKD.

The TCR comes from a young woman with COVID-19, enrolled during active disease. The specimen sequenced was peripheral blood. The chain uses TRBV10-3 and TRBJ2-1; the D gene is possibly TRBD2, with 5 bases matching. The nucleotide sequence reads TGTGCCATCAGTGAGTCGATAAGAGGGTATGAGCAGTTCTTC. The translation is CAISESIRGYEQFF.